These 32 T cell receptor beta chains came from one sample sequenced in a study of shared clonotypes between healthy human individuals. Assay used: immunoSEQ multiplex PCR; TCRdb lists only in-frame clones, some missing. The data contain approximately 500,000 clones, about 95% of them seen just once; the ten biggest clones take up roughly 0.06%. The sequenced sample was naive CD4+ T cells sorted from blood. Sample subset: CD45RA+ positively selected. Every receptor here comes from a woman in her 30s in good health.

This chain uses TRBV6-5 with TRBJ2-5, with 9 bases aligning to TRBD1. The CDR3 is made up of 13 amino acids. Losses at the gene ends were 7 bases for V and 2 bases for J; bases not matched to a gene: 2. The germline gives CDR1 MNHEY, CDR2 SVGAGI. In DNA form, the CDR3 reads TGTGCCAGCATTGGGACAGGGCAAGAGACCCAGTACTTC. This translates into CASIGTGQETQYF.

About this clone itself: Other DNA sequences from this sample encode an identical CDR3 as well. DNA for the CDR3: TGCGCCAGCAGCCAAGGGTCGAGGGAGACCCAGTACTTC. Its protein is CASSQGSRETQYF. The chain couples TRBV4-1 to TRBJ2-5; D remains unclear. The CDR3 length is 13 residues. V lost 1 base, J lost 5 bases, and 8 bases lay in between. Per germline, CDR1 MGHRA and CDR2 YSYEKL.

The V gene is TRBV14, the J gene TRBJ1-2; 12 bases fit TRBD1. In germline, CDR1 is SGHDN, CDR2 FVKESK. This CDR3 is built from 17 residues. J lost 8 bases, V lost 1 base, and 11 bases had no gene match. The CDR3 sequence is CASSQGLWDRGQRGYTF. CDR3 coding DNA: TGTGCCAGCAGCCAAGGACTCTGGGACAGGGGGCAAAGGGGCTACACCTTC. Full variable domain (rest looked up from reference TRBV14 and TRBJ1-2): EAGVTQFPSHSVIEKGQTVTLRCDPISGHDNLYWYRRVMGKEIKFLLHFVKESKQDESGMPNNRFLAERTGGTYSTLKVQPAELEDSGVYFCASSQGLWDRGQRGYTFGSGTRLTVV.

The rearrangement uses TRBV18 and TRBJ2-5; D is undetermined. The CDR3 loop spans 13 amino acids. Germline lookup yields CDR1 KGHSH and CDR2 LQKENI. V lost 0 bases, J lost 3 bases, and 5 bases lay in between. CDR3 DNA: TGTGCCAGCTCACCACCCGCGGAAGAGACCCAGTACTTC. Translation: CASSPPAEETQYF. The variable domain in full, with the rest retrieved from reference TRBV18 and TRBJ2-5, is NAGVMQNPRHLVRRRGQEARLRCSPMKGHSHVYWYRQLPEEGLKFMVYLQKENIIDESGMPKERFSAEFPKEGPSILRIQQVVRGDSAAYFCASSPPAEETQYFGPGTRLLVL.

The chain joins TRBV5-6 to TRBJ2-3; TRBD1 is a possible D gene (5 bases). V gave up 4 bases and J gave up 5 bases, with 11 bases separating them. Germline values: CDR1 SGHDT, CDR2 YYEEEE. The CDR3 totals 13 residues. CDR3 bases: TGTGCCAGCAGCCCCCAAGGGGTAGATACGCAGTATTTT. It specifies CASSPQGVDTQYF.

The CDR3 spells CASSGRTGVVGYTF. The CDR3 DNA sequence: TGTGCCAGCAGTGGTCGGACAGGAGTAGTAGGCTACACCTTC. This rearrangement joins TRBV6-1 to TRBJ1-2, with 7 bases identical to TRBD1. Trimming removed 4 bases from V and 8 bases from J; junction bases left unmatched: 10. Germline V lookup: CDR1 MNHNS, CDR2 SASEGT. The CDR3 has 14 residues.

The rearrangement links TRBV18 to TRBJ2-1; 8 bases are shared with TRBD2. Germline V CDR1 and CDR2: KGHSH, LQKENI. V was pared by 6 bases and J by 4 bases, with 8 bases of the junction left unmatched. The CDR3 runs to 15 residues. The CDR3 spells CASSPGGAFYNEQFF. The CDR3, as DNA: TGTGCCAGCTCCCCCGGGGGGGCTTTTTACAATGAGCAGTTCTTC.

The V and J genes are TRBV30 and TRBJ1-1; 7 positions match TRBD1. The germline CDR1 and CDR2 sequences are GTSNPN and SVGIG (reference sequence). The CDR3 contains 12 residues. J lost 7 bases, V lost 2 bases, and 4 bases had no gene match. CDR3 coding DNA: TGTGCCTGGAGTAGGGACAGAAATGAAGCTTTCTTT. Protein sequence: CAWSRDRNEAFF.

The chain is built from TRBV6-1 and TRBJ2-7, with D possibly being TRBD1 or TRBD2 (6 bases each). The CDR3 consists of 15 residues. Germline CDR1 MNHNS, CDR2 SASEGT. V lost 2 bases and J 5 bases, leaving 16 bases between the germline ends. The CDR3 here is CASSELAWGLDEQYF. The CDR3 region has the DNA TGTGCCAGCAGTGAACTAGCGTGGGGGCTAGACGAGCAGTACTTC.

This chain connects TRBV30 to TRBJ2-2, with 8 bases fitting TRBD2. The germline V gene encodes CDR1 GTSNPN and CDR2 SVGIG (reference sequence). The trim removed 0 bases at V and 6 bases at J, leaving 6 bases unmatched. The length of the CDR3 is 15 residues. CDR3 sequence (DNA): TGTGCCTGGAGTGTACAACTAGCGGTAGCCGGGGAGCTGTTTTTT. Protein product: CAWSVQLAVAGELFF.

The chain has TRBV23-1 and TRBJ1-6; D uncertain. TRBV23-1 is an ORF for which the function is uncertain. The CDR3 loop spans 15 amino acids. V was pared by 2 bases and J by 2 bases, with 7 bases between. The chain's CDR3 is CASSQTQTYNSPLHF. The CDR3 DNA sequence: TGCGCCAGCAGTCAAACGCAGACCTATAATTCACCCCTCCACTTT.

The CDR3 bases are TGTGCCAGCAGTTTATCGGGACAGGGGGCGTGGGAGACCCAGTACTTC. Translating it yields CASSLSGQGAWETQYF. This chain uses TRBV27 with TRBJ2-5; TRBD1 agrees at 12 bases. The CDR3 covers 16 residues. Germline CDR1 MNHEY, CDR2 SMNVEV (reference sequence). After removal of 0 bases from V and 5 bases from J, the junction contained 4 bases not matched to a gene.

This chain joins TRBV7-3 and TRBJ2-4, with D possibly matching TRBD1 (7 bases). Germline V gene lookup returns CDR1 SGHTA and CDR2 FQGTGA. The CDR3 is 16 residues long. The V end lost 1 base, the J end lost 5 bases, and 15 bases lay between the germline ends. The CDR3 nucleotides are TGTGCCAGCAGCTTAAGGGGAGGAGGGACAGAAAACATTCAGTACTTC. Translation gives CASSLRGGGTENIQYF. Complete variable domain (other parts from reference TRBV7-3 and TRBJ2-4): GAGVSQTPSNKVTEKGKYVELRCDPISGHTALYWYRQSLGQGPEFLIYFQGTGAADDSGLPNDRFFAVRPEGSVSTLKIQRTERGDSAVYLCASSLRGGGTENIQYFGAGTRLSVL.

The rearrangement uses TRBV2 and TRBJ1-5; D remains ambiguous. Germline values: CDR1 SNHLY, CDR2 FYNNEI. CDR3 size: 12 residues. V was trimmed by 3 bases and J by 8 bases, leaving 8 bases between them. The CDR3 loop is CASSEPLEPQHF. The CDR3 DNA reads TGTGCCAGCAGTGAGCCCTTGGAGCCCCAGCATTTT.

The V call is TRBV28, the J call TRBJ1-5; D remains ambiguous. The CDR3 length is 13 residues. Per germline, CDR1 MDHEN and CDR2 SYDVKM. Trimming removed 1 base at V and 8 bases at J, with 9 bases between. The chain's CDR3 is CASSLLAGKPQHF. The CDR3 nucleotides read TGTGCCAGCAGTTTATTGGCGGGGAAGCCCCAGCATTTT.

The V call is TRBV6-1, the J call TRBJ2-5; no reliable D call. V was trimmed by 4 bases and J by 3 bases, leaving 18 bases between them. Germline assignment: CDR1 MNHNS and CDR2 SASEGT. CDR3 length equals 16 residues. The CDR3 DNA reads as TGTGCCAGCAGTGTGACCCTATACGCGGCAGAAGAGACCCAGTACTTC. This encodes CASSVTLYAAEETQYF.

The CDR3 DNA reads TGTGCCAGCAGTCACAGGGGAGAAGCTTTCTTT. The encoded protein is CASSHRGEAFF. This rearrangement joins TRBV6-6 to TRBJ1-1; 7 bases map to TRBD1. With V trimmed by 5 bases and J by 8 bases, 2 bases remained unmatched. Germline CDR1 reads MNHNY; CDR2 reads SVGAGI (reference sequence). The CDR3 consists of 11 residues.

The genes are TRBV30 and TRBJ2-7; TRBD1 agrees at 8 bases. Germline V gene data show CDR1 as GTSNPN and CDR2 as SVGIG (reference sequence). V was clipped by 1 base and J by 2 bases; unmatched bases: 4. CDR3 length: 14 residues. CDR3 nucleotide sequence: TGTGCCTGGAGTGCAGGGGGCAGTACCTACGAGCAGTACTTC. Protein sequence: CAWSAGGSTYEQYF.

The V and J genes are TRBV6-5 and TRBJ2-7; a weak D match, TRBD2 (6 bases). Trimming left V 0 bases short and J 0 bases short, with 12 bases between. CDR1 and CDR2 (germline): MNHEY, SVGAGI. This CDR3 is 16 amino acids long. The CDR3 region is CASSYSGGGSSYEQYF. The CDR3, as DNA: TGTGCCAGCAGTTACTCTGGCGGAGGGAGCTCCTACGAGCAGTACTTC.

The rearrangement uses TRBV10-3 and TRBJ2-7; TRBD1 is a possible D gene (6 bases). With 6 bases removed from V and 5 bases from J, the gap between germline ends came to 11 bases. Per the germline V gene, CDR1 is ENHRY and CDR2 is SYGVKD. The CDR3 contains 12 residues. The CDR3 reads CAIRADSDEQYF. In DNA, the CDR3 is TGTGCCATCAGGGCGGACAGCGACGAGCAGTACTTC.

V usage is TRBV4-1 and J usage is TRBJ2-1, with D possibly TRBD2 on 6 matching bases. With 0 bases removed from V and 3 bases from J, the gap between germline ends came to 18 bases. CDR1 is MGHRA, CDR2 YSYEKL, per germline. The CDR3 runs 18 residues. CDR3 DNA sequence: TGCGCCAGCAGCCAAGAGGCGAGCGGGCCGTTCAACTACAATGAGCAGTTCTTC. It encodes CASSQEASGPFNYNEQFF.

The chain has TRBV6-1 and TRBJ2-7; a weak D match, TRBD2 (6 bases). Trimming shortened V by 4 bases and J by 3 bases, and 10 bases separated the two germline ends. The germline gives CDR1 MNHNS, CDR2 SASEGT. The CDR3 length is 13 residues. The CDR3 loop reads CASSGGTFYEQYF. CDR3 sequence (DNA): TGTGCCAGCAGTGGTGGGACTTTCTACGAGCAGTACTTC.

The chain links TRBV5-4 to TRBJ1-4; 7 nucleotides align to TRBD1. With V trimmed by 4 bases and J by 8 bases, 11 bases remained unmatched. Germline CDR1 is SGHNT and CDR2 is YYREEE (reference sequence). This CDR3 region has 15 residues. In nucleotides, the CDR3 is TGTGCCAGCAGCACCGCGACAGGGAGGCAGGAAAAACTGTTTTTT. Residues: CASSTATGRQEKLFF.

This chain connects TRBV5-1 to TRBJ1-1; D is uncertain. The CDR3 sequence is 13 residues long. Trimming cost V 0 bases and J 7 bases, with 10 bases left between them. Germline V CDR1 and CDR2: SGHRS, YFSETQ. The CDR3 DNA sequence: TGCGCCAGCAGCTTGGTAGTTGGGAGTGAAGCTTTCTTT. Encoded protein: CASSLVVGSEAFF.

The chain recombines TRBV7-9 with TRBJ2-7; the match to TRBD1 covers 8 bases. This CDR3 spans 14 amino acids. Germline CDR1 is SEHNR and CDR2 is FQNEAQ (reference sequence). V was clipped by 3 bases and J by 3 bases; unmatched bases: 4. The CDR3 loop is CASSFYGTGYEQYF. In nucleotides, the CDR3 is TGTGCCAGCAGCTTTTATGGGACAGGCTACGAGCAGTACTTC.

The CDR3 nucleotides are TGTGCCAGCAGCGTTACAGGGGGCGCGATCGACGAGCAGTACTTC. It specifies CASSVTGGAIDEQYF. The chain links TRBV9 to TRBJ2-7; TRBD1 matches at 9 bases. Trimming cost V 2 bases and J 5 bases; bases outside gene matches: 8. Germline CDR1 and CDR2: SGDLS and YYNGEE. The CDR3 has 15 residues.

The chain couples TRBV28 to TRBJ2-7, with D perhaps matching TRBD2 (6 bases). CDR3 size: 14 residues. V shed 3 bases and J shed 3 bases, with 12 bases lying between them. Germline V CDR1 and CDR2: MDHEN, SYDVKM. CDR3 coding DNA: TGTGCCAGCAGTTTTTCCCAGGGAGGCTACGAGCAGTACTTC. Its protein product is CASSFSQGGYEQYF.

The chain uses TRBV6-6 and TRBJ2-7, with 8 bases that match TRBD2. Germline lookup yields CDR1 MNHNY and CDR2 SVGAGI (reference sequence). The CDR3 is made up of 16 amino acids. Unmatched junction bases numbered 11, after V lost 5 bases and J lost 2 bases. The DNA of the CDR3 is TGTGCCAGCAGTCCAGCACCTAGCGGGCCGACCTACGAGCAGTACTTC. Its translation: CASSPAPSGPTYEQYF.

The chain joins TRBV11-3 to TRBJ2-2; 7 bases map to TRBD2. The CDR3 runs 16 residues. V lost 1 base and J lost 1; bases outside the gene matches: 3. Per the germline V gene, CDR1 is SGHNT and CDR2 is YENEEA. DNA for the CDR3: TGTGCCAGCAGCTTAGTCCCTAGCGGGAACACCGGGGAGCTGTTTTTT. It specifies CASSLVPSGNTGELFF.

The chain combines TRBV5-1 with TRBJ2-1, with 14 bases identical to TRBD2. V trimming: 7 bases; J trimming: 9 bases; junction bases outside the gene matches: 18. This CDR3 contains 18 residues. Germline CDR1 SGHRS, CDR2 YFSETQ. The CDR3 loop is CASRGADGGLAGGLEQFF. Written as DNA, the CDR3 is TGCGCCAGCCGTGGGGCGGACGGTGGACTAGCGGGAGGCCTTGAGCAGTTCTTC. Drawing the rest from reference TRBV5-1 and TRBJ2-1, the complete variable domain is KAGVTQTPRYLIKTRGQQVTLSCSPISGHRSVSWYQQTPGQGLQFLFEYFSETQRNKGNFPGRFSGRQFSNSRSEMNVSTLELGDSALYLCASRGADGGLAGGLEQFFGPGTRLTVL.

The V call is TRBV4-1, the J call TRBJ1-2; the D is unclear. This CDR3 has 14 amino acids. Trimming pared 0 bases from V and 4 bases from J, leaving 9 bases between. In germline, CDR1 is MGHRA, CDR2 YSYEKL. CDR3 coding DNA: TGCGCCAGCAGCCAAGATATCACAATCTATGGCTACACCTTC. Translation: CASSQDITIYGYTF.

This sequence joins TRBV4-1 and TRBJ1-4, with no clear D. In germline, CDR1 is MGHRA, CDR2 YSYEKL. V lost 1 base to trimming and J lost 8 bases, with 17 bases between them. This CDR3 spans 16 amino acids. As DNA, the CDR3 is TGCGCCAGCAGCCAAGTTTGGACGGGAGGCAGAGAAAAACTGTTTTTT. Protein sequence: CASSQVWTGGREKLFF.